This T cell receptor beta chain was identified during a study of a mutant IDH1 vaccine in newly diagnosed glioma. This CDR3 comprises 18 residues. Per germline, CDR1 SGHDN and CDR2 FVKESK. Trimming stripped 0 bases from V and 6 bases from J, with 20 bases between. Indicated time point: week 47, end of study. Every single dose of the vaccine, 300 ug of mutant IDH1 20-mer peptide, came with topical imiquimod. Method: immunoSEQ multiplex PCR; TCRdb's copy keeps in-frame clones and lacks some. The sample comprises 30,000 to 45,000 clones, about 75% of which are singletons, and roughly 10% rests with the top ten. As for this clone: The antigen is not known.

Sequenced material: PBMCs, taken from a glioma patient whose treatment included an IDH1 peptide vaccine. This chain joins TRBV14 and TRBJ2-2; perhaps TRBD1 as D (5 bases). This sequence originates from a man aged 35-49 years with glioma. The CDR3 is CASSQDRSVRGVAGELFF. CDR3 DNA: TGTGCCAGCAGCCAAGATCGGTCCGTAAGGGGTGTTGCCGGGGAGCTGTTTTTT.